These T cell receptor beta chains were read from a single sample in a study of blood T cells in healthy people across ages. TCRdb independently ran MiXCR on the 5' RACE reads; one entry per CDR3 protein. The sample consists of roughly 1.7 million distinct CDR3 sequences, almost 35% of them appearing once. Sequenced input: blood. Receptors were obtained from a woman aged 25-40 years in good health. CDR3s include the opening cysteine and the closing phenylalanine or tryptophan. The order of the fields is clone size, J gene, V gene, D gene, CDR3 protein, CDR3 DNA. A D gene is named only where the DNA matches it firmly. Size tells how often a clone was seen (once, few, many) or the class of an expanded clone, and some rows leave it out.

>-|TRBJ2-7|TRBV6-6|TRBD1
CASRRQGAGDEQYF
TGTGCCAGCAGAAGACAGGGGGCGGGTGACGAGCAGTACTTC
>-|TRBJ1-4|TRBV12-3/TRBV12-4|-
CASSSWENEKLFF
TGTGCCAGCAGTTCCTGGGAGAATGAAAAACTGTTTTTT
>-|TRBJ2-3|TRBV19|TRBD2
CASSIGFLAGAQYF
TGTGCCAGTAGTATAGGATTCCTAGCGGGAGCGCAGTATTTT
>-|TRBJ2-1|TRBV6-1|-
CASRAVYYNEQFF
TGTGCCAGCAGGGCCGTCTACTACAATGAGCAGTTCTTC
>-|TRBJ2-7|TRBV28|-
CASSLESNVQYF
TGTGCCAGCAGTTTGGAGTCGAACGTGCAGTACTTC
>-|TRBJ1-6|TRBV27|TRBD1
CASRKAGGGSPLHF
TGTGCCAGCAGGAAGGCAGGGGGCGGTTCACCCCTCCACTTT
>many|TRBJ1-2|TRBV5-1|-
CASSFGGPSYGYTF
TGCGCCAGCAGCTTTGGAGGCCCATCCTATGGCTACACCTTC
>many|TRBJ1-2|TRBV6-5|-
CASSYGGGYGYTF
TGTGCCAGCAGTTACGGGGGGGGCTATGGCTACACCTTC
>-|TRBJ1-5|TRBV2|-
CASSEARGSYQPQHF
TGTGCCAGCAGTGAAGCGCGGGGCAGCTATCAGCCCCAGCATTTT
>-|TRBJ1-2|TRBV10-3|-
CAISLGDGANYGYTF
TGTGCCATCAGTCTAGGGGACGGCGCTAACTATGGCTACACCTTC
>few|TRBJ2-7|TRBV6-6|TRBD2
CASSWGLGREQYF
TGTGCCAGCTCCTGGGGACTAGGGCGCGAGCAGTACTTC
>-|TRBJ2-7|TRBV5-1|TRBD1
CASSGQGAVREQYF
TGCGCCAGCAGCGGACAGGGGGCGGTTCGGGAGCAGTACTTC
>many|TRBJ2-7|TRBV5-5|TRBD1
CASSLSGTGGIYEQYF
TGTGCCAGCAGCTTGTCCGGGACAGGGGGCATCTACGAGCAGTACTTC
>many|TRBJ2-1|TRBV5-1|-
CASSLVGSSYNEQFF
TGCGCCAGCAGCTTGGTTGGGAGCTCCTACAATGAGCAGTTCTTC
>-|TRBJ2-1|TRBV5-6|-
CASSLYQTNEQFF
TGTGCCAGCAGCTTATACCAGACGAATGAGCAGTTCTTC
>-|TRBJ2-1|TRBV20-1|TRBD2
CSARLAGLTYNEQFF
TGCAGTGCTCGCTTAGCGGGCCTGACCTACAATGAGCAGTTCTTC
>-|TRBJ1-4|TRBV27|-
CAPRGDLPVATNEKLFF
TGTGCCCCCCGGGGGGACCTCCCCGTTGCAACTAATGAAAAACTGTTTTTT
>-|TRBJ2-5|TRBV11-1|TRBD2
CVSSLNGRDKRKETQYF
TGTGTCAGCAGCCTAAACGGGAGGGACAAGAGGAAAGAGACCCAGTACTTC
>few|TRBJ1-1|TRBV7-6|-
CASSQAQASAEAFF
TGTGCCAGCAGTCAAGCACAGGCGTCGGCGGAAGCTTTCTTT
>-|TRBJ1-1|TRBV21-1|-
CASSMRGNTEAFF
TGTGCCAGCAGTATGCGGGGGAACACTGAAGCTTTCTTT
>-|TRBJ1-2|TRBV10-3|TRBD1
CAISESELGGTGAQVSYGYTF
TGTGCCATCAGTGAGTCGGAGCTTGGCGGGACAGGGGCCCAGGTTTCTTATGGCTACACCTTC
>-|TRBJ2-5|TRBV27|TRBD2
CASSFAGGYIRETQYF
TGTGCCAGCAGTTTCGCGGGGGGGTACATCCGAGAGACCCAGTACTTC
>-|TRBJ2-1|TRBV20-1|TRBD1
CSALPRDRVYSEQFF
TGCAGTGCCCTCCCCCGGGACAGGGTCTACAGTGAGCAGTTCTTC
>-|TRBJ1-4|TRBV18|-
CASSPDRRNEKLFF
TGTGCCAGCTCACCCGACAGACGGAATGAAAAACTGTTTTTT
>-|TRBJ1-2|TRBV4-1|-
CASSQALGGNGYTF
TGCGCCAGCAGCCAAGCTCTCGGCGGGAATGGCTACACCTTC
>-|TRBJ2-3|TRBV4-1|-
CASSQDWDPDTQYF
TGCGCCAGCAGCCAAGATTGGGACCCAGATACGCAGTATTTT
>-|TRBJ2-1|TRBV28|TRBD2
CASSLLREGHYEQFF
TGTGCCAGCAGTTTACTCCGGGAGGGCCACTATGAGCAGTTCTTC
>-|TRBJ1-2|TRBV20-1|-
CSAKVVVNYGYTF
TGCAGTGCTAAGGTGGTCGTTAACTATGGCTACACCTTC
>few|TRBJ2-1|TRBV19|-
CASSPRDGSSYNEQFF
TGTGCCAGTAGTCCCCGGGACGGGAGCTCCTACAATGAGCAGTTCTTC
>few|TRBJ2-1|TRBV24-1|-
CATGPWDEQFF
TGTGCCACGGGGCCTTGGGATGAGCAGTTCTTC
>many|TRBJ2-4|TRBV28|TRBD2
CASSPRGLAGGDIQYF
TGTGCCAGCAGCCCTCGAGGACTAGCGGGAGGGGACATTCAGTACTTC
>-|TRBJ1-2|TRBV20-1|-
CSVANGGQSNYGYTF
TGCAGTGTTGCAAACGGGGGGCAGTCGAACTATGGCTACACCTTC
>few|TRBJ2-7|TRBV27|TRBD1
CASSHHRGIYEQYF
TGTGCCAGCAGTCACCACAGGGGGATCTACGAGCAGTACTTC
>-|TRBJ2-7|TRBV5-1|-
CTSSLVQGGHYEQYF
TGCACCAGCAGCTTGGTCCAGGGGGGACACTACGAGCAGTACTTC
>-|TRBJ2-2|TRBV7-2|TRBD2
CASSLDPAGGPYTGELFF
TGTGCCAGCAGCTTAGATCCAGCGGGGGGGCCGTACACCGGGGAGCTGTTTTTT
>-|TRBJ2-7|TRBV30|TRBD2
CAWRLSGTFYEQYF
TGTGCCTGGAGACTTAGCGGGACATTCTACGAGCAGTACTTC
>-|TRBJ2-1|TRBV4-1|-
CASSQSASHNEQFF
TGCGCCAGCAGCCAATCCGCTTCCCACAATGAGCAGTTCTTC
>many|TRBJ2-1|TRBV4-1|TRBD1
CASSPTGLNEQFF
TGCGCCAGCAGCCCGACAGGGTTGAATGAGCAGTTCTTC
>-|TRBJ1-5|TRBV14|-
CASSASTNQPQHF
TGTGCCAGCAGCGCGAGTACCAATCAGCCCCAGCATTTT
>-|TRBJ2-1|TRBV5-4|TRBD2
CASSLGLAEEYEQFF
TGTGCCAGCAGCTTGGGACTAGCGGAGGAGTATGAGCAGTTCTTC
>many|TRBJ2-6|TRBV7-8|TRBD1
CASSPGQGASGANVLTF
TGTGCCAGCAGCCCAGGACAGGGGGCGTCTGGGGCCAACGTCCTGACTTTC
>few|TRBJ2-4|TRBV20-1|-
CSARDPGWERGPAKNIQYF
TGCAGTGCTAGAGACCCCGGTTGGGAGCGTGGCCCGGCCAAAAACATTCAGTACTTC
>-|TRBJ1-4|TRBV4-1|TRBD1
CASSQETGGGEKLFF
TGCGCCAGCAGCCAAGAGACAGGGGGAGGTGAAAAACTGTTTTTT
>few|TRBJ2-7|TRBV13|TRBD2
CASSLETSDYEQYF
TGTGCCAGCAGCTTAGAAACTAGCGACTACGAGCAGTACTTC
>-|TRBJ2-3|TRBV20-1|TRBD2
CSARDYTGGPGDTQYF
TGCAGTGCTAGAGATTACACGGGAGGGCCAGGAGATACGCAGTATTTT
>-|TRBJ1-2|TRBV29-1|-
CSVEEAGNYGYTF
TGCAGCGTTGAAGAAGCAGGCAACTATGGCTACACCTTC
>many|TRBJ2-3|TRBV29-1|TRBD2
CSVWTSGRADTQYF
TGCAGCGTATGGACTAGCGGGAGGGCAGATACGCAGTATTTT
>few|TRBJ2-7|TRBV29-1|TRBD1
CSVVGQGAWYEQYF
TGCAGCGTGGTTGGACAGGGGGCATGGTACGAGCAGTACTTC
>-|TRBJ1-1|TRBV2|-
CASRQGSTGAFF
TGTGCCAGCAGACAGGGAAGCACTGGAGCTTTCTTT
>-|TRBJ1-2|TRBV30|-
CAWSVPHDAGYGYTF
TGTGCCTGGAGTGTACCCCACGATGCAGGCTATGGCTACACCTTC
>-|TRBJ2-7|TRBV5-4|TRBD1
CASSLGGAESYEQYF
TGTGCCAGCAGCCTAGGGGGCGCCGAGTCCTACGAGCAGTACTTC
>few|TRBJ2-3|TRBV5-1|TRBD2
CASVGTSGSGDAQYF
TGCGCCAGCGTAGGGACTAGCGGGAGTGGAGATGCGCAGTATTTT
>-|TRBJ2-3|TRBV27|-
CASKGIRGLTDTQYF
TGTGCCAGCAAGGGGATACGGGGACTCACAGATACGCAGTATTTT
>-|TRBJ2-1|TRBV30|TRBD2
CAWSRPSGGDNEQFF
TGTGCCTGGAGCCGCCCTAGCGGGGGGGACAATGAGCAGTTCTTC
>few|TRBJ2-1|TRBV7-9|TRBD1
CASSLEGTGEYNEQFF
TGTGCCAGCAGCTTAGAGGGGACAGGGGAATACAATGAGCAGTTCTTC
>-|TRBJ2-5|TRBV7-2|TRBD2
CASSFPTSGRRETQYF
TGTGCCAGCAGCTTTCCGACTAGCGGGAGGAGAGAGACCCAGTACTTC
>few|TRBJ1-4|TRBV12-3/TRBV12-4|-
CASSFVDIGEKLFF
TGTGCCAGCAGTTTCGTGGATATCGGTGAAAAACTGTTTTTT